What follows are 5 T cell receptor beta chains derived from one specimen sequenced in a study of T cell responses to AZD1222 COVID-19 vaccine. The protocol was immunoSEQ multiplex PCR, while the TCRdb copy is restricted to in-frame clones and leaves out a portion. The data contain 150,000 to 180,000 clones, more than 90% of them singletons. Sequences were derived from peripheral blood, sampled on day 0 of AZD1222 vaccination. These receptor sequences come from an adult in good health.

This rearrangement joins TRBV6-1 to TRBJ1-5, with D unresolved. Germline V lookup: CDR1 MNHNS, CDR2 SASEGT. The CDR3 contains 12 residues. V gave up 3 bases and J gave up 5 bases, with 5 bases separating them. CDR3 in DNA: TGTGCCAGCAGTGAGGTTTATCAGCCCCAGCATTTT. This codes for CASSEVYQPQHF.

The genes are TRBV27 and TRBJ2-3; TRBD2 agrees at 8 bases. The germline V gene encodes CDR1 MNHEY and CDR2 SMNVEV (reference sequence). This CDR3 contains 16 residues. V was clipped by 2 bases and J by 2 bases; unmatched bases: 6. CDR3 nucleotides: TGTGCCAGCAGTTTAACCCAGCGGGGGTACACAGATACGCAGTATTTT. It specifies CASSLTQRGYTDTQYF.

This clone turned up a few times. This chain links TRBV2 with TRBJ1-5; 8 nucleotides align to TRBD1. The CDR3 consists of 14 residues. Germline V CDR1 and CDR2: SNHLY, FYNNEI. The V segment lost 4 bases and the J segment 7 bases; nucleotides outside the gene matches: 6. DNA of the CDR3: TGTGCCAGCAGTGCGACAGGGGAGGAGCAGCCCCAGCATTTT. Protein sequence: CASSATGEEQPQHF.

CDR3 sequence: CASSLDGGVTYEQYF. CDR3 sequence (DNA): TGTGCCAGCAGCTTAGACGGGGGGGTCACTTACGAGCAGTACTTC. The rearrangement uses TRBV7-2 and TRBJ2-7, with TRBD2 matching over 8 bases. After removal of 1 base from V and 4 bases from J, the junction contained 6 bases not matched to a gene. This CDR3 is 15 amino acids long. Germline V gene lookup returns CDR1 SGHTA and CDR2 FQGNSA.

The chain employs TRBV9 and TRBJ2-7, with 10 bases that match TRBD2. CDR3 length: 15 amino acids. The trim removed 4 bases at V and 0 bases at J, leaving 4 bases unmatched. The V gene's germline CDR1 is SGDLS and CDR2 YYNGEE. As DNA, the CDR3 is TGTGCCAGCAGCCTACTAGCGGGGCCCTCCTACGAGCAGTACTTC. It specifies CASSLLAGPSYEQYF.